This is a list of T cell receptor beta chains from one sample in a study of cytomegalovirus exposure and HLA in healthy donors. The assay was immunoSEQ multiplex PCR, and TCRdb's table has in-frame clones only and misses some. The sample has about 140,000 clones; approximately 82% are singletons. The sequenced sample consisted of PBMCs. The receptors shown here come from a woman between 55 and 75 years old in good health and CMV-seropositive. CDR3s include the opening cysteine and the closing phenylalanine or tryptophan. The D gene is left open where the match is weak. Expanded clones are given a class, and other clones once, few, many or no size at all.

size,D,J,V,DNA,CDR3
NA,TRBD2,TRBJ2-2,TRBV4-1,TGCGCCAGCAGCCAACGCGGAGGAGCGGGAGAGCCTACCGGGGAGCTGTTTTTT,CASSQRGGAGEPTGELFF
NA,TRBD2,TRBJ2-1,TRBV7-2,TGTGCCAGCAGCTTACAGGCTAGCGGCTACAATGAGCAGTTCTTC,CASSLQASGYNEQFF
NA,TRBD2,TRBJ2-1,TRBV7-9,TGTGCCAGCACCTCATTAGCGGGAGGAGAGAATGAGCAGTTCTTC,CASTSLAGGENEQFF
NA,NA,TRBJ2-7,TRBV7-2,TGTGCCAGCAGCTCGGGGGACAGCTCCTACGAGCAGTACTTC,CASSSGDSSYEQYF
NA,NA,TRBJ2-1,TRBV25-1,TGTGCCAGCAGTGGAAAACAGGGAAAGCAGTTCTTC,CASSGKQGKQFF
NA,NA,TRBJ2-1,TRBV6-1,TGTGCCAGCAGTGGGGACATGGTTTTATCGAATGAGCAGTTCTTC,CASSGDMVLSNEQFF
NA,TRBD2,TRBJ2-1,TRBV7-3,TGTGCCAGCAGCTTAGTAGCGGGCCTTTCCTACAATGAGCAGTTCTTC,CASSLVAGLSYNEQFF
NA,TRBD1,TRBJ2-1,TRBV2,TGTGCCAGCAGTGAGGGACAGGGAAACAATGAGCAGTTCTTC,CASSEGQGNNEQFF
few,TRBD2,TRBJ2-5,TRBV28,TGTGCCAGCAGTTCCAGGACTAGCGGAGACCAAGAGACCCAGTACTTC,CASSSRTSGDQETQYF
NA,NA,TRBJ2-7,TRBV6-5,TGTGCCAGCAGCCGCGACAGGAGTGTCCACGAGCAGTACTTC,CASSRDRSVHEQYF